Sequencing of this T cell receptor (beta chain) was carried out in a study of regulatory T cells. Whole-study results and caveats: Hydrophobic residues at CDR3 positions 6 and 7 were enriched in conventional CD4+ T cells of CD3G-deficient patients. Skewed V and J usage and few unique V-J pairs marked patient repertoires, most in Tregs.

As for this clone: What it recognizes is unknown.

Amplification used 52 TRBV primers and 13 TRBJ primers. Generated by immunoSEQ multiplex PCR, the TCRdb table keeps only in-frame clones and is missing some. The sample lists 30,000 to 40,000 clones, 75% to 90% seen once, with roughly 2.2% in the top ten. V dropped 9 bases and J dropped 4 bases, with 18 bases sitting between them. Germline CDR1 reads LNHDA; CDR2 reads SQIVND (reference sequence). The CDR3 covers 14 residues. CD4+ cells were sorted into CD25-high CD127-low regulatory cells and CD25-low CD127-high conventional cells. The TCR comes from a person under 35 with CD3G deficiency. The specimen sequenced was conventional CD4+ T cells sorted from blood. The chain has TRBV19 and TRBJ1-1; D call uncertain. The CDR3 loop is CASTAVGGGTEAFF. CDR3 nucleotide sequence: TGTGCCAGCACCGCAGTGGGAGGCGGCACTGAAGCTTTCTTT. Together with reference TRBV19 and TRBJ1-1, the CDR3 gives the full variable domain: DGGITQSPKYLFRKEGQNVTLSCEQNLNHDAMYWYRQDPGQGLRLIYYSQIVNDFQKGDIAEGYSVSREKKESFPLTVTSAQKNPTAFYLCASTAVGGGTEAFFGQGTRLTVV.